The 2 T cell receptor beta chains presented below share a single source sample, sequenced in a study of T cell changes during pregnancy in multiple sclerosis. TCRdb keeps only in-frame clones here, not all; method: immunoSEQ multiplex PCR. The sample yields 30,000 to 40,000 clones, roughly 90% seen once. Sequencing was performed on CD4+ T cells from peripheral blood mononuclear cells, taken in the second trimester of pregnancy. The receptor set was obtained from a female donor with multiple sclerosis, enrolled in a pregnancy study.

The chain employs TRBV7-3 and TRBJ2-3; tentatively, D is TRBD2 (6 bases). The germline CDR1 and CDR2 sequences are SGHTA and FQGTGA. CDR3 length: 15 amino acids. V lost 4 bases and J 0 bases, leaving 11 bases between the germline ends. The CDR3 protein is CASSSQRASTDTQYF. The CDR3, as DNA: TGTGCCAGCAGCTCCCAGCGGGCTAGCACAGATACGCAGTATTTT.

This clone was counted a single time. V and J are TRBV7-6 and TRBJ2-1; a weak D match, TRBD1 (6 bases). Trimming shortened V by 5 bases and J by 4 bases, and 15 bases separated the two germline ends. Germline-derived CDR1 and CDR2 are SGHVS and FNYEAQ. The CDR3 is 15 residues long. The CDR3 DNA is TGTGCCAGCAGCCCGGGGACACCTTCGTACAATGAGCAGTTCTTC. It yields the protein CASSPGTPSYNEQFF.